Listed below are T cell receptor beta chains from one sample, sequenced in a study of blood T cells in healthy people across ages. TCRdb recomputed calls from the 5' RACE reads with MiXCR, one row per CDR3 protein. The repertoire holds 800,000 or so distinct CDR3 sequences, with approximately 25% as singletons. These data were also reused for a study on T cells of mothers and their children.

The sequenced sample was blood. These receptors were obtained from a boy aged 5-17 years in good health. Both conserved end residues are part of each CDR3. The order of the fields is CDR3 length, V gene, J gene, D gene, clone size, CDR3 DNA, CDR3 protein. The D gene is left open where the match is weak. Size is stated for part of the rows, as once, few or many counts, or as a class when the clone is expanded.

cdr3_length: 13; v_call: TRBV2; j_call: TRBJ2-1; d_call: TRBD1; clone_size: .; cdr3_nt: TGTGCCAGCAGTGAACAGGGGGACAATGAGCAGTTCTTC; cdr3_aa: CASSEQGDNEQFF
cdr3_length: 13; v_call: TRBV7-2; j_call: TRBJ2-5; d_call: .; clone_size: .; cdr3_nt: TGTGCCAGCAGCGCGCAAGGGGAAGAGACCCAGTACTTC; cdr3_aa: CASSAQGEETQYF
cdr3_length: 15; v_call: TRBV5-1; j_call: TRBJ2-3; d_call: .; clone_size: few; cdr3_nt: TGCGCCAGCAGCTCCGGACTAGGGGGGCCAGATACGCAGTATTTT; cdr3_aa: CASSSGLGGPDTQYF
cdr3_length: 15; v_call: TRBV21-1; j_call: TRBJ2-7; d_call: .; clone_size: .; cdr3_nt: TGTGCCAGCAGCAAGACGGGGGGTTGCCCTCACGAGCAGTACTTC; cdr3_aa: CASSKTGGCPHEQYF
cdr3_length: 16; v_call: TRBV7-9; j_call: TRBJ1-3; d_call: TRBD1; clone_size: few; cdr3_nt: TGTGCCAGCAGCTCCTTCGACAGGGATATGTTTCACACCATATATTTT; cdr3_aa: CASSSFDRDMFHTIYF
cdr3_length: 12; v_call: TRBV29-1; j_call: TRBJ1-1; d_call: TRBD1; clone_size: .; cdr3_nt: TGCAGCGTTGAGGGACAGACCCGGGGAGCTTTCTTT; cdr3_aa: CSVEGQTRGAFF
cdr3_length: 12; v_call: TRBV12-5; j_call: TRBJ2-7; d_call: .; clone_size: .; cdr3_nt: TGTGCTAGTGGTTTGAGAACCTACGAGCAGTACTTC; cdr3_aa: CASGLRTYEQYF
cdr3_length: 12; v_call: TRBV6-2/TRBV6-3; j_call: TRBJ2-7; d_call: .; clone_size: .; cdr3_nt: TGTGCCAGCACTAGCGTTTCCTACGAGCAGTACTTC; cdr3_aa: CASTSVSYEQYF
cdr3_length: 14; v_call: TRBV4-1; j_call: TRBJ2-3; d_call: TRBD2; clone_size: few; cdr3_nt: TGCGCCAGCAAGGGCGGGAGATACACAGATACGCAGTATTTT; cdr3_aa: CASKGGRYTDTQYF
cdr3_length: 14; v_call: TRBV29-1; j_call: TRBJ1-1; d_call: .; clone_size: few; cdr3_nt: TGCAGCGTTGAAACGGGACAAATGAACACTGAAGCTTTCTTT; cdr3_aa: CSVETGQMNTEAFF
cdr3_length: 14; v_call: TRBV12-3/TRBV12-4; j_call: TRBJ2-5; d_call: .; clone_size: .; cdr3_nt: TGTGCCAGCACCCCCTCCGGGGGGCGGGAGACCCAGTACTTC; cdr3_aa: CASTPSGGRETQYF
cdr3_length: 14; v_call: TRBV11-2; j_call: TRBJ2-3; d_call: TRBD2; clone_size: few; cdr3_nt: TGTGCCAGCAGCTTGGCGGGAGCGGAAGATACGCAGTATTTT; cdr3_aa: CASSLAGAEDTQYF
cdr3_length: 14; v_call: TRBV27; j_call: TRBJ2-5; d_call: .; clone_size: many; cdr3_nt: TGTGCCAGCAGTTTATCGGTCCTAGGGGAGACCCAGTACTTC; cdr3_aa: CASSLSVLGETQYF
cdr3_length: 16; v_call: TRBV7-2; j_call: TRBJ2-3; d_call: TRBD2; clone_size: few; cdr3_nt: TGTGCCAGCAGGACATCCACCGGGAGGGCTGGAGATACGCAGTATTTT; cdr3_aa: CASRTSTGRAGDTQYF
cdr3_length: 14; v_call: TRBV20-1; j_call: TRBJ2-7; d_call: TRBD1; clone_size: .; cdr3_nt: TGCAGTGCTACACCGGGACAGGGTCTCTACGAGCAGTACTTC; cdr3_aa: CSATPGQGLYEQYF
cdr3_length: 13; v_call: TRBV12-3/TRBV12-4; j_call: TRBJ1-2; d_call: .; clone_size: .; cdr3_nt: TGTGCCAGCACAGTGACGGGGGGACGTGGCTACACCTTC; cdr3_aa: CASTVTGGRGYTF
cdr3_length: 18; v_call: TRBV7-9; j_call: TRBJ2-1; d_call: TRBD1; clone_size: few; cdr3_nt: TGTGCCAGCAGCTCACTCGGACAGGGGGCGATCTCCTACAATGAGCAGTTCTTC; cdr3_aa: CASSSLGQGAISYNEQFF
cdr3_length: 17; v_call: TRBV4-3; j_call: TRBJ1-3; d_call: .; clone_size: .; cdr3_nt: TGCGCCAGCAGCCTCACAAGTGGTGGGGGCTCTGGAAACACCATATATTTT; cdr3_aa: CASSLTSGGGSGNTIYF
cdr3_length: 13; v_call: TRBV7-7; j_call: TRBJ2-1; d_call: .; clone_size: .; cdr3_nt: TGTGCTAGCAGCTCTGACAGATCCCATGAGCAGTTCTTC; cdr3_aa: CASSSDRSHEQFF
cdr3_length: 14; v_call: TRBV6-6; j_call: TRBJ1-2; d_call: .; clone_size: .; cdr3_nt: TGTGCCAGCAGTTACTCGGCAGTTAACTATGGCTACACCTTC; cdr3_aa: CASSYSAVNYGYTF
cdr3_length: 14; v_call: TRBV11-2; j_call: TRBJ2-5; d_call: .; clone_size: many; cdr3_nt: TGTGCCAGCAGCTTAGGCACAGGGCAAGAGACCCAGTACTTC; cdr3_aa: CASSLGTGQETQYF
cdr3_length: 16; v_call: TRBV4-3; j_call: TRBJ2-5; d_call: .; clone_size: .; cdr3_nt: TGCGCCAGCAGCCAAGATAGGGCCAGGACGCAAGAGACCCAGTACTTC; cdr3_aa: CASSQDRARTQETQYF
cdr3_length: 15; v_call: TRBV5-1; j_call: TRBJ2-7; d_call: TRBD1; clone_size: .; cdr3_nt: TGCGCCAGCACCTTGGGGACAGGGGCTACCTACGAGCAGTACTTC; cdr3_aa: CASTLGTGATYEQYF
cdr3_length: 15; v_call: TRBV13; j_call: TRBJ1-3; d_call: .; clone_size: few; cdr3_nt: TGTGCCAGCAGCCGGACACAGGGAGGAGGGTACACCATATATTTT; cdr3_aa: CASSRTQGGGYTIYF
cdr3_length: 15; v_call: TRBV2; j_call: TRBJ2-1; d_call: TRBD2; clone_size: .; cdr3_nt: TGTGCCAGCAGTAGGTTTAGCGGGTCCTACAATGAGCAGTTCTTC; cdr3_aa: CASSRFSGSYNEQFF
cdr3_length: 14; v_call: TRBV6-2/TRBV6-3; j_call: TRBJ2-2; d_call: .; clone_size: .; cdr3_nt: TGTGCCACGAGACGATACCCGAACACCGGGGAGCTGTTTTTT; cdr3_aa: CATRRYPNTGELFF
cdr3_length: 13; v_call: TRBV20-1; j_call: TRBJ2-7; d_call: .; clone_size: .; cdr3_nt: TGCAGTGCCGTTGGCGGGAAAACCTACGAGCAGTACTTC; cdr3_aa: CSAVGGKTYEQYF
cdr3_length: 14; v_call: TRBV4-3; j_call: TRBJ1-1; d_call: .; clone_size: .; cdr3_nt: TGCGCCAGCAGCCAAGAGTTAGGGTCCACTGAAGCTTTCTTT; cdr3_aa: CASSQELGSTEAFF
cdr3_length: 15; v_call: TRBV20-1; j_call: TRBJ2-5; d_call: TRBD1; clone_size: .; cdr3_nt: TGCAGTGGTCAAAACAGGGGCCGGCAAGGGGAGACCCAGTACTTC; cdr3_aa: CSGQNRGRQGETQYF
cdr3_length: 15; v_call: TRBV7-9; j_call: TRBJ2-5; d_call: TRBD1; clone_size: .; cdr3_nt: TGTGCCAGCAGCTTGGACAGGGCAGAGGGGGAGACCCAGTACTTC; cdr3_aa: CASSLDRAEGETQYF
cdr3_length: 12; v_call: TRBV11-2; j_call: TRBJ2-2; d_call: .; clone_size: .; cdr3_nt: TGTGCCGGCAGCTTAGTTTACGGGGAGCTGTTTTTT; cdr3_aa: CAGSLVYGELFF
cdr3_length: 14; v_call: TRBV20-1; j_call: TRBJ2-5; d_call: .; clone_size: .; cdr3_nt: TGCAGTGCCGTAGCGGGACAGGGTGGTGAGACCCAGTACTTC; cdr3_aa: CSAVAGQGGETQYF
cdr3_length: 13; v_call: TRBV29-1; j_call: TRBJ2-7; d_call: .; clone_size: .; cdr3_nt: TGCAGCGTTAGGGCAGTGGGCCTCTACGAGCAGTACTTC; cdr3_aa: CSVRAVGLYEQYF
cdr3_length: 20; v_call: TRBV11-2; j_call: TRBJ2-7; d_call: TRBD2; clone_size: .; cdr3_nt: TGTGCCAGCAGCTTCCCCCCGTCTAGCGGGAGTCTTTATGCGGGGTACGAGCAGTACTTC; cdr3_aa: CASSFPPSSGSLYAGYEQYF
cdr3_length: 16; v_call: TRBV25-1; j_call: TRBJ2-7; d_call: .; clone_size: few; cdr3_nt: TGTGCCAGCAGTGAAGTTTATCGGGACACAACCTACGAGCAGTACTTC; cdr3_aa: CASSEVYRDTTYEQYF
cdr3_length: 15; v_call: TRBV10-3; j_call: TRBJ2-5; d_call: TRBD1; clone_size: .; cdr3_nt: TGTGCCATCAGTGATGCGGACAGGATCCAAGAGACCCAGTACTTC; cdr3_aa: CAISDADRIQETQYF
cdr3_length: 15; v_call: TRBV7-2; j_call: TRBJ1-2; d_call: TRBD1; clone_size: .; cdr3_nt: TGTGCCAGCACCCCGGGCTCCGGGACAGTCTATGGCTACACCTTC; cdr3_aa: CASTPGSGTVYGYTF
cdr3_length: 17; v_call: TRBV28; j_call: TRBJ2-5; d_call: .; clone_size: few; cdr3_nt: TGTGCCAGCAGTTTACCCCCTACGAGGGGATACAAAGAGACCCAGTACTTC; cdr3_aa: CASSLPPTRGYKETQYF
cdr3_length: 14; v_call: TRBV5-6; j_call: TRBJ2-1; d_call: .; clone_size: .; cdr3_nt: TGTGCCAGCAGCTTACCATGGTCCTACAATGAGCAGTTCTTC; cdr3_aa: CASSLPWSYNEQFF
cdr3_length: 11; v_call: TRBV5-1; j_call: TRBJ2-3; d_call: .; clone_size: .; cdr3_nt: TGCGCCAGCAGCTTGTCAGATACGCGGTATTTT; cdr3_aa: CASSLSDTRYF
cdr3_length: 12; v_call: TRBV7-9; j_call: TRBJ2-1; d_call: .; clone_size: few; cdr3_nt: TGTGCCAGCAGCCATAGCGGACAGGATTTACTCTTC; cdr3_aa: CASSHSGQDLLF
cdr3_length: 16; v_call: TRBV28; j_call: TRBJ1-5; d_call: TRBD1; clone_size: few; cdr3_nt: TGTGCCAGCAGCTCGCAGGGGGCTAAGACGGGTCAGCCCCAGCATTTT; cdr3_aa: CASSSQGAKTGQPQHF
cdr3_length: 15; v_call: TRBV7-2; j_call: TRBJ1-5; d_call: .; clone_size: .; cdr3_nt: TGTGCCAGCAGCTTAGACGGGGTTAGCAATCAGCCCCAGCATTTT; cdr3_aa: CASSLDGVSNQPQHF
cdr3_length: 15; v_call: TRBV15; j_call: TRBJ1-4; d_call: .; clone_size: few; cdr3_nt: TGTGCCACCAGCTCCCTTTTACAGGCTAATGAAAAACTGTTTTTT; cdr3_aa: CATSSLLQANEKLFF
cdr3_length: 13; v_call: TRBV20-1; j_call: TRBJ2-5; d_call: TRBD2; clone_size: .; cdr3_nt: TGCAGTGCCCCCACTAGCGGACAAGAGACCCAGTACTTC; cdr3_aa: CSAPTSGQETQYF
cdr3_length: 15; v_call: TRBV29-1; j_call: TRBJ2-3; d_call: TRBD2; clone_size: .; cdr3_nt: TGCAGCGTGGAAGGGACTAGCGGCTTATGGGATACGCAGTATTTT; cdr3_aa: CSVEGTSGLWDTQYF
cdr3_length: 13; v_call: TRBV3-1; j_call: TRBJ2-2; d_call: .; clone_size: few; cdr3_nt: TGTGCCAGCAGCCAAATTTGGACCGGGGAGCTGTTTTTT; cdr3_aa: CASSQIWTGELFF
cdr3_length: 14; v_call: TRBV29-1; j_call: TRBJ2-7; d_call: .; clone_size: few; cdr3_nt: TGCAACGTTGTAGTGGAATCAATCTCCTACGAGCAGTACTTC; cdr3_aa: CNVVVESISYEQYF
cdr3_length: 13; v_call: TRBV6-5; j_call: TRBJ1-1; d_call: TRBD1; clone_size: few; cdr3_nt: TGTGCCGGCAGTTACATGGACAGGGAGAGGGCTTTCTTT; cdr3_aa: CAGSYMDRERAFF
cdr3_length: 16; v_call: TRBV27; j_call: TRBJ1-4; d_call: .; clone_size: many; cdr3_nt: TGTGCCAGCAGTTTCCACAGGGAGGCAACTAATGAAAAACTGTTTTTT; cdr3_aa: CASSFHREATNEKLFF
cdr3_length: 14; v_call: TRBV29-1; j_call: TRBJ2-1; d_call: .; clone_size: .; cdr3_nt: TGCAGCGCGAGATCCGAGGGTTCCTACAATGAGCAGTTCTTC; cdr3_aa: CSARSEGSYNEQFF
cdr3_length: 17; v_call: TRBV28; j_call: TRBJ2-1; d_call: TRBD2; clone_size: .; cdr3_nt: TGTGCCAGCAGTCCCGTAATGGAGGCGGGAGGTGACAATGAGCAGTTCTTC; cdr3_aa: CASSPVMEAGGDNEQFF
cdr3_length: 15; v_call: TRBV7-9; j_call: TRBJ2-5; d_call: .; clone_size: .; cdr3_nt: TGTGCCAGCAGCTCTCGTCCGGGCGCTGGGGAGACCCAGTACTTC; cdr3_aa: CASSSRPGAGETQYF